This TCR beta chain was sequenced in a study of T-cell memory formation after mild COVID-19. Looking at the study overall: TCR clusters largely stayed donor specific.

This clonotype has more than one count but fewer than ten. Germline V lookup: CDR1 SNHLY, CDR2 FYNNEI. This CDR3 is built from 16 residues. The ends lost 5 bases at V and 2 bases at J; junction bases unmatched: 8. TCRdb reprocessed the 5' RACE reads with MiXCR, giving one entry per CDR3 protein. The data hold around 310,000 distinct CDR3 sequences, with 20% to 25% observed a single time. The source material was PBMCs or a T cell subset sorted from them (not recorded which). The receptor comes from a man between 18 and 29 years old who had mild COVID-19 (a few samples of this study predate the infection). Cell type and time point are not known. The V gene is TRBV2, the J gene TRBJ1-3, with 8 nucleotides matching TRBD1. The CDR3 nucleotides are TGTGCCAGCAGTTTTACCCGGACAGGGACTGGAAACACCATATATTTT. It is translated as CASSFTRTGTGNTIYF.